The clone carrying this TCR beta chain has a handful of counts. Its antigen is undetermined. This specimen includes other DNA sequences encoding the same CDR3. Every participating donor gave one draw, a heparinised blood sample averaging about 100 mL. Sorted CD4+ subsets: naive, central memory, regulatory, stem cell-like memory (CD45RO/CCR7/CD25/CD127/CD95/CD27 panel). This entry comes from a study of beta chain features in type 1 diabetes. The isolated RNA, all of it, was reverse transcribed, so expressed TCRB transcripts were what got sequenced. The repertoire was sequenced with immunoSEQ multiplex PCR; TCRdb's copy has only in-frame clones and lacks some. There are 250,000 to 350,000 clones in the sample; around 15% occur only once, and approximately 0.015% lies in the top ten. Study-wide findings and caveats: All four CD4+ subsets from Type 1 diabetes patients carried moderately but significantly shorter TCRB CDR3s. Comparison showed that naive, central memory and Treg TCRB repertoires appeared more similar among patients than among healthy donors. Cells with high TCR expression could be over-represented by cDNA sequencing.

This CDR3 spans 11 amino acids. Germline CDR1 reads DFQATT; CDR2 reads SNEGSKA (reference sequence). V was cut by 5 bases and J by 0 bases, with 5 bases left in between. This chain joins TRBV20-1 and TRBJ2-7, with D possibly TRBD2 on 5 matching bases. Sequencing input: naive CD4+ T cells from blood. The TCR originated in a man between 25 and 39 years old with type 1 diabetes. This CDR3 reads CSARDSYEQYF. CDR3 bases: TGCAGTGCTCGGGACTCCTACGAGCAGTACTTC.